The entry below gives a single T cell receptor (beta chain) sequence along with its context. The antigen remains undetermined. These data come from a study of T cell responses to AZD1222 COVID-19 vaccine. Findings of the study overall: Clonal diversity was possibly underestimated, and the donors were mostly white British, with more females. Unmutated variant regions are reportedly targeted by nearly half of spike-specific TCRs. Baseline serology detected seropositivity in only five to seven AZD1222 recipients. Researchers report vaccine-associated CD4 TCRs spanning spike, with dominance at 160-218 and 743-854.

The CDR3 length is 12 residues. Germline values: CDR1 LNHDA, CDR2 SQIVND (reference sequence). Deletions cut 2 bases from V and 12 bases from J, with 11 bases between. Generated by immunoSEQ multiplex PCR, the TCRdb table keeps only in-frame clones and is missing some. The profile covers 110,000 or so clones, with 70% to 90% appearing a single time and 9.5% to 15% taken by the ten largest. Sequencing used peripheral blood, obtained on day 0 of MenACWY control vaccination. The sequence came from an adult in good health. The chain joins TRBV19 to TRBJ1-5; D might be TRBD1 (5 bases). The CDR3 DNA follows: TGTGCCAGTAGTATACGTGGTCAGGGCCAGCATTTT. This codes for CASSIRGQGQHF.